These 9 T cell receptor beta chains share one sample of origin, sequenced in a study of human T cells and chemical hapten exposure. Time point noted: patch test 1, 2 weeks after DPC sensitization. Treatment denoted: therapeutic diphenylcyclopropenone sensitization with weekly scalp DPC. Via MiXCR, TCRdb re-called the RACE reads, giving one row per CDR3 protein. The table records about 380,000 distinct CDR3 sequences, about 4.8% of them present only once. This material consisted of whole blood, taken in connection with sensitization to the hapten diphenylcyclopropenone (DPC). The receptors here all came from a woman in her forties or fifties with alopecia areata. Some clones in this sample may be carry-over from other donors' samples.

Many counts were recorded for this clonotype. The V call is TRBV5-6, the J call TRBJ2-1; the match to TRBD2 covers 9 bases. This CDR3 is 16 amino acids long. V shed 0 bases and J 5 bases; nucleotides not matched to a gene: 6. Per the germline V gene, CDR1 is SGHDT and CDR2 is YYEEEE. The CDR3 is CASSLALAGVHNEQFF. The DNA of the CDR3 is TGTGCCAGCAGCTTGGCCTTAGCGGGGGTACACAATGAGCAGTTCTTC.

This clonotype showed up just a few times. This rearrangement joins TRBV7-2 to TRBJ2-2; D unresolved. V lost 6 bases and J lost 5, with 7 bases in between. Germline V CDR1 and CDR2: SGHTA, FQGNSA. The CDR3 runs 12 residues. This chain's CDR3 is CASRRKTGELFF. Here the CDR3 DNA reads TGTGCCAGCAGGCGAAAAACCGGGGAGCTGTTTTTT. Full variable domain (outside the CDR3, taken from reference TRBV7-2 and TRBJ2-2): GAGVSQSPSNKVTEKGKDVELRCDPISGHTALYWYRQSLGQGLEFLIYFQGNSAPDKSGLPSDRFSAERTGGSVSTLTIQRTQQEDSAVYLCASRRKTGELFFGEGSRLTVL.

This clonotype was found many times. V gene TRBV24-1 combines with J gene TRBJ1-2; D is uncertain. Germline CDR1 is KGHDR and CDR2 is SFDVKD. V gave up 4 bases and J gave up 2 bases, with 13 bases separating them. CDR3 length equals 15 residues. The CDR3 is CATSDSPTDNYGYTF. CDR3 nucleotides: TGTGCCACCAGTGACTCCCCGACGGACAACTATGGCTACACCTTC.

J is TRBJ1-2 and V is TRBV9; D unclear. CDR3 length: 15 residues. Germline CDR1 is SGDLS and CDR2 is YYNGEE. The ends were cut back, 0 bases at V and 7 bases at J, with 16 bases in the middle. The DNA for the CDR3 is TGTGCCAGCAGCGTAGGAGGGCCCGGGGAAGCTGGCTACACCTTC. Translating gives CASSVGGPGEAGYTF.

V usage is TRBV12-3 or TRBV12-4 and J usage is TRBJ2-7; 7 nucleotides line up with TRBD1. The CDR3 contains 14 residues. Trimming cost V 4 bases and J 5 bases; bases outside gene matches: 8. The CDR3: CASSSDRAYDEQYF. The CDR3 DNA is TGTGCCAGCAGTTCAGACAGGGCTTATGACGAGCAGTACTTC.

This clonotype has just a few counts. The rearrangement uses TRBV12-3 or TRBV12-4 and TRBJ2-7; D remains ambiguous. Trimming removed 3 bases from V and 12 bases from J, with 15 bases in between. CDR3 length equals 12 residues. In DNA form, the CDR3 reads TGTGCCAGCAGTTTCGCCTCCGGACGGCGGTACTTC. It specifies CASSFASGRRYF.

As for this clonotype: This may arise from a read error, as a much more abundant clone is one base away. This sequence joins TRBV2 and TRBJ1-2, with no clear D. V lost 4 bases to trimming and J lost 7 bases, with 22 bases between them. This CDR3 has 16 amino acids. The V gene's germline CDR1 is SNHLY and CDR2 FYNNEI. Here the CDR3 reads CASSGGRAAGAGGYTF. The CDR3 region has the DNA TGTGCCAGCAGTGGAGGACGGGCGGCGGGAGCGGGTGGCTACACCTTC. The full variable domain, rest sourced from reference TRBV2 and TRBJ1-2, is EPEVTQTPSHQVTQMGQEVILRCVPISNHLYFYWYRQILGQKVEFLVSFYNNEISEKSEIFDDQFSVERPDGSNFTLKIRSTKLEDSAMYFCASSGGRAAGAGGYTFGSGTRLTVV.

This clonotype was found many times. V is TRBV29-1 and J is TRBJ2-6, with 10 bases lining up with TRBD2. CDR3 size: 18 residues. Germline loops: CDR1 SQVTM, CDR2 ANQGSEA. Losses at the gene ends were 7 bases for V and 1 base for J; bases not matched to a gene: 13. Here the CDR3 reads CSAWGESSGSSGANVLTF. The CDR3, as DNA: TGCAGCGCTTGGGGCGAATCTAGCGGGAGTTCTGGGGCCAACGTCCTGACTTTC. The full variable domain, its missing parts supplied by reference TRBV29-1 and TRBJ2-6, is SAVISQKPSRDICQRGTSLTIQCQVDSQVTMMFWYRQQPGQSLTLIATANQGSEATYESGFVIDKFPISRPNLTFSTLTVSNMSPEDSSIYLCSAWGESSGSSGANVLTFGAGSRLTVL.

This clonotype has a count of ten or more. The chain recombines TRBV9 with TRBJ1-6; TRBD1 might be the D (5 bases). Germline V gene sequence: CDR1 SGDLS, CDR2 YYNGEE. The length of the CDR3 is 16 residues. V was trimmed by 0 bases and J by 0 bases, leaving 7 bases between them. The CDR3 sequence is CASSVEGSSYNSPLHF. The DNA of the CDR3 is TGTGCCAGCAGCGTAGAGGGGAGCTCCTATAATTCACCCCTCCACTTT.